This T cell receptor (beta chain) was documented in a study of cytomegalovirus exposure and HLA in healthy donors. The overall study: Genotyping of more than 300 donors showed that 80% to 85% belonged to the Caucasian-associated ancestry cluster.

This clone showed up just a few times. The antigen remains unidentified. Broader study findings: As immune exposure information, only CMV serostatus was available. Donors belonging to an Asian-associated ancestry cluster reportedly showed fewer N-insertions in productive TCRs than the approximately 670-donor mean, according to what a later analysis found.

With V trimmed by 6 bases and J by 6 bases, 6 bases remained unmatched. This CDR3 spans 14 amino acids. CDR1 and CDR2 from the germline V gene are SQVTM and ANQGSEA. Both 60 Vbeta primers and 13 Jbeta primers went into the PCR. Clones were sequenced by immunoSEQ multiplex PCR, and TCRdb holds only the in-frame ones, with some missing. The profile shows about 88,000 clones, just under 70% of them singletons. This clonotype was sampled from a man between 50 and 59 years old in good health and CMV-seronegative. The sample was PBMCs. The chain has TRBV29-1 and TRBJ2-3; 13 positions agree with TRBD2. The CDR3 DNA reads as TGCAGCGTCCAAGGACTAGCGGGAGCGGATACGCAGTATTTT. This gives the protein CSVQGLAGADTQYF.